The rows below give T cell receptor beta chains drawn from one sample of a study of response to subunit inactivated influenza vaccine. TCRdb called the RT-PCR reads again in MiXCR, with one record for every CDR3 protein. Of hundreds of thousands of distinct CDR3 sequences listed, about 11% are singletons. The specimen comprised PBMCs from blood, sampled on the day of vaccination. The receptors shown here come from a man between 45 and 60 years old who received an inactivated influenza vaccine. Each CDR3 is given with its conserved first and last residue. D genes are given only for firm matches. Where a row states a size, it is once, few, many or the class of an expanded clone; other rows omit it.

V	size	J	D	DNA	CDR3
TRBV12-3/TRBV12-4	many	TRBJ1-4	TRBD1	TGTGCCAGCAGTCCGGCAACAGGGGGGATAGAAAAACTGTTTTTT	CASSPATGGIEKLFF
TRBV4-2	many	TRBJ2-3	TRBD2	TGTGCCAGCAGCCAAGATGGCACTAGCGGGGGCCCCTACACAGATACGCAGTATTTT	CASSQDGTSGGPYTDTQYF
TRBV7-9	few	TRBJ1-5	TRBD1	TGTGCCAGCAGCAAGGGACAGCATAGCAATCAGCCCCAGCATTTT	CASSKGQHSNQPQHF
TRBV20-1	few	TRBJ1-1	NA	TGCAGTGCTTTAGACGTGAACACTGAAGCTTTCTTT	CSALDVNTEAFF
TRBV7-2	once	TRBJ2-5	NA	TGTGCCAGCAGATTTGGGGGGTCGGAGACCCAGTACTTC	CASRFGGSETQYF
TRBV12-3/TRBV12-4	NA	TRBJ2-5	NA	TGTGCCAGCAGTATAGGGTTGTGGCGCCAGTACTTC	CASSIGLWRQYF
TRBV12-3/TRBV12-4	many	TRBJ2-2	NA	TGTGCCAGCAGTTTTGAGGGACACCACACCGGGGAGCTGTTTTTT	CASSFEGHHTGELFF
TRBV5-1	few	TRBJ2-7	TRBD1	TGCGCCAGCAGCTTGGTTTCCGGGACAGGGTACGAGCAGTACTTC	CASSLVSGTGYEQYF
TRBV10-3	few	TRBJ2-3	TRBD1	TGTGCCACCCGGACAGGGGCGACAACAGATACGCAGTATTTT	CATRTGATTDTQYF
TRBV20-1	NA	TRBJ2-7	NA	TGCAGTGCTAGAGACGGAGGGGGACACTCGTACTACGAGCAGTACTTC	CSARDGGGHSYYEQYF
TRBV10-2	many	TRBJ2-3	NA	TGCGCCAGCAGTGAAGTCCATCTGACGGATACGCAGTATTTT	CASSEVHLTDTQYF
TRBV19	NA	TRBJ1-1	NA	TGTGCCAGTAGCGACAGATGGGAGACTTTCTTT	CASSDRWETFF
TRBV5-1	many	TRBJ2-7	NA	TGCGCCAGCAGCTTGGATGGGGCGCGGTACGAGCAGTACTTC	CASSLDGARYEQYF
TRBV7-2	NA	TRBJ1-6	NA	TGTGCCAGCAGCTTAGGATTAACAAAGAATAATTCACCCCTCCACTTT	CASSLGLTKNNSPLHF
TRBV14	many	TRBJ1-2	TRBD1	TGTGCCAGCAGCCAAGATTTTGGGACAGTCTATGGCTACACCTTC	CASSQDFGTVYGYTF
TRBV19	NA	TRBJ1-5	NA	TGTGCCACCTGGGACGGATACAATCAGCCCCAGCATTTT	CATWDGYNQPQHF
TRBV15	many	TRBJ2-1	NA	TGTGCCACCAGCCCCGTGGTAGCGGAGAGCTCCTACAATGAGCAGTTCTTC	CATSPVVAESSYNEQFF
TRBV19	NA	TRBJ2-5	NA	TGTGCCAGTAGTATAAACGGGGGCGAGACCCAGTACTTC	CASSINGGETQYF
TRBV6-2/TRBV6-3	NA	TRBJ2-2	NA	TGTGCCAGCAGTAAAATGCTAAACACCGGGGAGCTGTTTTTT	CASSKMLNTGELFF
TRBV10-3	NA	TRBJ2-2	TRBD1	TGTACCATCAGTGAGTCGTCGGGACAGAAGAACACCGGGGAGCTGTTTTTT	CTISESSGQKNTGELFF
TRBV9	few	TRBJ2-3	TRBD2	TGTGCCAGCAGCGGGGCCGTGGGGCTAGCGGGAGCAAAAGATACGCAGTATTTT	CASSGAVGLAGAKDTQYF
TRBV20-1	NA	TRBJ2-1	NA	TGCAGTGCTTATTACAACAATGAGCAGTTCTTC	CSAYYNNEQFF
TRBV19	NA	TRBJ2-7	NA	TGTGCCAGTAGTATAGAACAGGGAGTGACCTACGAGCAGTACTTC	CASSIEQGVTYEQYF
TRBV12-3/TRBV12-4	few	TRBJ2-1	TRBD2	TGTGCCAGCAGTCCCGCGGGAGGGGAGGGCTATGAGCAGTTCTTC	CASSPAGGEGYEQFF
TRBV19	few	TRBJ2-4	NA	TGTGCCAGTAGTATAAAGGGAGCCAAAAACATTCAGTACTTC	CASSIKGAKNIQYF
TRBV12-3/TRBV12-4	NA	TRBJ2-4	NA	TGTGCCAGCAGTGGGGACGGAGCCAAAAACATTCAGTACTTC	CASSGDGAKNIQYF
TRBV9	NA	TRBJ2-7	NA	TGTGCCAGCAGCGTATCTGTGGGAGGCTACGAGCAGTACTTC	CASSVSVGGYEQYF
TRBV5-1	few	TRBJ2-1	TRBD1	TGCGCCAGCAGCTTGGTCCTGACAGGGGTTGGGAACAATGAGCAGTTCTTC	CASSLVLTGVGNNEQFF
TRBV18	many	TRBJ2-7	TRBD2	TGTGCCAGCTCTCCTCTAGCGGGAGTTTCCGAGCAGTACTTC	CASSPLAGVSEQYF
TRBV27	few	TRBJ2-2	TRBD2	TGTGCCAGCAGTTTCCTAGGACTAGCGGAGGCGAACACCGGGGAGCTGTTTTTT	CASSFLGLAEANTGELFF
TRBV4-2	few	TRBJ2-3	NA	TGTGCCAGCAGGGCAGGTGGGGCCGCAGATACGCAGTATTTT	CASRAGGAADTQYF
TRBV7-2	NA	TRBJ2-1	NA	TGTGCCAGCAGCTTAGGGGGCGGGTGGGGCGAGCAGTTCTTC	CASSLGGGWGEQFF
TRBV6-5	NA	TRBJ1-5	TRBD1	TGTGCCAGCAGTTCAACAGGGGAGAACAATCAGCCCCAGCATTTT	CASSSTGENNQPQHF
TRBV5-1	many	TRBJ1-2	TRBD1	TGCGCCAGCAGCTTGGCAATGGGACAGGGGAATGGCTACACCTTC	CASSLAMGQGNGYTF